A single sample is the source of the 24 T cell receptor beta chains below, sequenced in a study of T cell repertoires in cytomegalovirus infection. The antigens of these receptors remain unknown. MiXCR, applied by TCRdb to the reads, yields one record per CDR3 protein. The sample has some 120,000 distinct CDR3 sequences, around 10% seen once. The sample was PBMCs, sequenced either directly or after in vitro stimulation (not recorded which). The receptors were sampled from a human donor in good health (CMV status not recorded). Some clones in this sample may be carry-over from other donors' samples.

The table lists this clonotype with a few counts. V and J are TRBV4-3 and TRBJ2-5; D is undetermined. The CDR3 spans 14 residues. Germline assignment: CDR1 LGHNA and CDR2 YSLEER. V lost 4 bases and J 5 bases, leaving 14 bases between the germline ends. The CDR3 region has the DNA TGCGCCAGCAGCCTTGACTTGAGGCGGGAGACCCAGTACTTC. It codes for CASSLDLRRETQYF.

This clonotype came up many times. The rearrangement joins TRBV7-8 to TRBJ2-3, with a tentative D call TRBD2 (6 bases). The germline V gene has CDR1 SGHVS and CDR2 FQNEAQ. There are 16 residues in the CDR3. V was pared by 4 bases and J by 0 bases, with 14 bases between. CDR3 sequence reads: CASSSPGEDSTDTQYF. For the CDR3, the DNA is TGTGCCAGCAGCTCGCCCGGGGAGGACAGCACAGATACGCAGTATTTT.

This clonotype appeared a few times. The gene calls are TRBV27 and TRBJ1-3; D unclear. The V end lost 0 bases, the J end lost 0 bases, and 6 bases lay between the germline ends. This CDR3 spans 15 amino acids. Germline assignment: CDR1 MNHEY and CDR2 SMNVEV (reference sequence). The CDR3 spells CASSLSAGSGNTIYF. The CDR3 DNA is TGTGCCAGCAGTTTATCGGCCGGCTCTGGAAACACCATATATTTT.

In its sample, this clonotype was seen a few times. Here the CDR3 DNA reads TGTGCCAGCAGTAAGGGACAGGGGGAGGAGACCCAGTACTTC. Translated: CASSKGQGEETQYF. The V call is TRBV25-1, the J call TRBJ2-5; 11 bases fit TRBD1. Germline V CDR1 and CDR2: MGHDK, SYGVNS. CDR3 size: 14 residues. The junction had 4 bases not matched to a gene; V was cut back by 5 bases and J by 5 bases. The complete variable domain, with remaining parts taken from reference TRBV25-1 and TRBJ2-5, reads EADIYQTPRYLVIGTGKKITLECSQTMGHDKMYWYQQDPGMELHLIHYSYGVNSTEKGDLSSESTVSRIRTEHFPLTLESARPSHTSQYLCASSKGQGEETQYFGPGTRLLVL.

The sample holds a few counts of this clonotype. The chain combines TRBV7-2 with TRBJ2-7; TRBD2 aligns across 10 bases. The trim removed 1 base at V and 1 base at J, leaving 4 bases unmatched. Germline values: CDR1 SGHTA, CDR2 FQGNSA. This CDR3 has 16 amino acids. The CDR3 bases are TGTGCCAGCAGCTTAGTGGCTAGCGGGAGTTCCTACGAGCAGTACTTC. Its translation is CASSLVASGSSYEQYF.

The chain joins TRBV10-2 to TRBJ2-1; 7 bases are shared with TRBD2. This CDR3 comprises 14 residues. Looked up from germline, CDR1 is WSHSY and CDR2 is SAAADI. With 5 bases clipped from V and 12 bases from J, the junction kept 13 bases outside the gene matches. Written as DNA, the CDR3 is TGCGCCAGCAGTCCTAGCGGTCGGGCGCATGGGCAGTTCTTC. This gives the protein CASSPSGRAHGQFF.

CDR3 sequence (DNA): TGTGCCAGCAGTTACGGCGGGGGGGCTGTCGAGCAGTACTTC. This sequence encodes CASSYGGGAVEQYF. The chain joins TRBV6-5 to TRBJ2-7; 9 positions agree with TRBD2. CDR1 and CDR2 from the germline V gene are MNHEY and SVGAGI. The V segment lost 2 bases and the J segment 6 bases; nucleotides outside the gene matches: 5. This CDR3 spans 14 amino acids.

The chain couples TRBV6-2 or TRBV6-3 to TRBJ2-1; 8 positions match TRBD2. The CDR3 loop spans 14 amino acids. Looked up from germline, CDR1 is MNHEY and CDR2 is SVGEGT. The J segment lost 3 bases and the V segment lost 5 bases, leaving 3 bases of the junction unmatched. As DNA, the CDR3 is TGTGCCAGCAGTGCTAGCGGGTACTACAATGAGCAGTTCTTC. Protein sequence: CASSASGYYNEQFF.

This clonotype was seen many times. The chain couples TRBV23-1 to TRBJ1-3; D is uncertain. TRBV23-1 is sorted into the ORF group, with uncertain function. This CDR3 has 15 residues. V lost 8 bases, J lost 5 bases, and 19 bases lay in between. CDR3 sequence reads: CASPPVNRARNTIYF. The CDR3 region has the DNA TGCGCCAGCCCCCCCGTTAATCGGGCAAGAAACACCATATATTTT.

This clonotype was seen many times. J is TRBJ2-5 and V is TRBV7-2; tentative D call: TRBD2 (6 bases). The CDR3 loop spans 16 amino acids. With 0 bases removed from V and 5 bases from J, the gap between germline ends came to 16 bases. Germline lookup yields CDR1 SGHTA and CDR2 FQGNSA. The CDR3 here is CASSLAGGRRRETQYF. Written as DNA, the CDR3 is TGTGCCAGCAGCTTAGCGGGGGGAAGGAGGCGTGAGACCCAGTACTTC.

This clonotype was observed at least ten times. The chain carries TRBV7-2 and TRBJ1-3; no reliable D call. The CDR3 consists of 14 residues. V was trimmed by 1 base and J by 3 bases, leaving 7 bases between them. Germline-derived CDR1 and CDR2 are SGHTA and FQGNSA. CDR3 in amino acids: CASSLGGIGNTIYF. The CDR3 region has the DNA TGTGCCAGCAGCTTAGGAGGGATTGGAAACACCATATATTTT.

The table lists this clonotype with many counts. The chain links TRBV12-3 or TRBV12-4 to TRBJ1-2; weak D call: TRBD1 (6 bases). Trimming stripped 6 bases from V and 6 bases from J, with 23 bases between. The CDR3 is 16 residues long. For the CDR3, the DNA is TGTGCCAGCAGCTCTCATGAGGGCCGGGACAAAGATGGCTACACCTTC. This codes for CASSSHEGRDKDGYTF.

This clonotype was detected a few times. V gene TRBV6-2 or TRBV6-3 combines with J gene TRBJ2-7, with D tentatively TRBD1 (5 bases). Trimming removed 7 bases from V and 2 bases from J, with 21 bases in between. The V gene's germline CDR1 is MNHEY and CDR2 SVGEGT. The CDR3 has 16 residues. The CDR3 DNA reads TGTGCCAGCACCTTGAAGCCGGACACACCAACCTACGAGCAGTACGTC. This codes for CASTLKPDTPTYEQYV.

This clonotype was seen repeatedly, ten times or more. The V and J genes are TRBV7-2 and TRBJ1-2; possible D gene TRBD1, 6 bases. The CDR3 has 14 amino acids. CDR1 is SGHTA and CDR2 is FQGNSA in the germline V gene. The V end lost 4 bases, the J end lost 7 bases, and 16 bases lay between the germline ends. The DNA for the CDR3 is TGTGCCAGCAGCTCGTGGCAGGGGAAGCTTGGCTACACCTTC. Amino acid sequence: CASSSWQGKLGYTF.

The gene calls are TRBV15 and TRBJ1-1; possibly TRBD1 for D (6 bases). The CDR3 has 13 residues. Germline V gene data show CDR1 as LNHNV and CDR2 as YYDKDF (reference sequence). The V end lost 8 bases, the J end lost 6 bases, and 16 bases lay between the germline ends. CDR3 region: CATGKQGRAEAFF. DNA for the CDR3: TGTGCCACCGGGAAGCAGGGGCGCGCTGAAGCTTTCTTT.

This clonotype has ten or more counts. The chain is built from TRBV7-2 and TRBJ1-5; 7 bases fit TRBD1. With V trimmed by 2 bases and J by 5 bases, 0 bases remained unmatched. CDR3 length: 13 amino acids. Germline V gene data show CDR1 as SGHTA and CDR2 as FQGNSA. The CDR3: CASSLQGDQPQHF. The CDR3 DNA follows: TGTGCCAGCAGCTTACAGGGGGATCAGCCCCAGCATTTT.

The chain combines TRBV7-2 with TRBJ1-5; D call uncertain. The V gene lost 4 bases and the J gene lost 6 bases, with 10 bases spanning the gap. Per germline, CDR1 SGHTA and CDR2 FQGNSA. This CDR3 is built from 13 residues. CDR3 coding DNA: TGTGCCAGCAGCTATAGCTTACGTCAGCCCCAGCATTTT. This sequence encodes CASSYSLRQPQHF. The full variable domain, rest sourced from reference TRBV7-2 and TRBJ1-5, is GAGVSQSPSNKVTEKGKDVELRCDPISGHTALYWYRQSLGQGLEFLIYFQGNSAPDKSGLPSDRFSAERTGGSVSTLTIQRTQQEDSAVYLCASSYSLRQPQHFGDGTRLSIL.

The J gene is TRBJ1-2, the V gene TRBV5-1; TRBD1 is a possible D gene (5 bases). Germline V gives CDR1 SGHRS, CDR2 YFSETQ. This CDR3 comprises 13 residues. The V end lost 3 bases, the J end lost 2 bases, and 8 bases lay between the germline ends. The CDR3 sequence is CASSYGTNYGYTF. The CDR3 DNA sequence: TGCGCCAGCAGCTACGGGACCAACTATGGCTACACCTTC.

CDR3: CASSSNPGDGYTF. DNA of the CDR3: TGTGCCAGCAGTTCCAACCCGGGGGATGGCTACACCTTC. The J gene is TRBJ1-2, the V gene TRBV6-1, with a tentative D call TRBD1 (5 bases). The germline V and J ends were trimmed by 5 bases and 6 bases, with 13 bases remaining between them. CDR3 size: 13 residues. From germline, CDR1 is MNHNS and CDR2 SASEGT.

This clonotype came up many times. The CDR3 spells CASKGQGPDGNTIYF. DNA of the CDR3: TGTGCCAGTAAGGGACAGGGCCCGGACGGAAACACCATATATTTT. The chain employs TRBV28 and TRBJ1-3; TRBD1 agrees at 9 bases. The length of the CDR3 is 15 residues. The germline gives CDR1 MDHEN, CDR2 SYDVKM. The V and J ends lost 9 bases and 4 bases, in that order; junction bases with no gene match: 10.

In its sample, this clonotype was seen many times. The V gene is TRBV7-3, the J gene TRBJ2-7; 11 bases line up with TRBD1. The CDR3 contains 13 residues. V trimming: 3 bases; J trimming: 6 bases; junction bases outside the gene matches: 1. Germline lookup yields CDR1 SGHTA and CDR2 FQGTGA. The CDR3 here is CASSLGQGVEQYF. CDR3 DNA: TGTGCCAGCAGCTTGGGACAGGGGGTCGAGCAGTACTTC.

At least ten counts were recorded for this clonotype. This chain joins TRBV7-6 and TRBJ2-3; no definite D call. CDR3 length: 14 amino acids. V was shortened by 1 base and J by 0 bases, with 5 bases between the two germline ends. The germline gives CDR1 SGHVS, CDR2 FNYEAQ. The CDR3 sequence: CASSLVPSTDTQYF. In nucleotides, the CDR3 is TGTGCCAGCAGCTTAGTCCCTAGCACAGATACGCAGTATTTT. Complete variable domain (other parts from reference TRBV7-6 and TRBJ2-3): GAGVSQSPRYKVTKRGQDVALRCDPISGHVSLYWYRQALGQGPEFLTYFNYEAQQDKSGLPNDRFSAERPEGSISTLTIQRTEQRDSAMYRCASSLVPSTDTQYFGPGTRLTVL.

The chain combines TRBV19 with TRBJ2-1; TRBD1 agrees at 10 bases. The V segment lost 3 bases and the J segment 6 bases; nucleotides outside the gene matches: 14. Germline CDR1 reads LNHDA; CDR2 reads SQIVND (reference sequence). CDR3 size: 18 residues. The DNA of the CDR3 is TGTGCCAGTAGTATTTCGGCAGGACGACAGGGGGCAGGCAATGAGCAGTTCTTC. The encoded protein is CASSISAGRQGAGNEQFF.

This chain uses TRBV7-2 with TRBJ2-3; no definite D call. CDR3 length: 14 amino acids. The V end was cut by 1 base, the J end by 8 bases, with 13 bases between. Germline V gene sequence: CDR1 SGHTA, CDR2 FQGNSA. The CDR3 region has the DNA TGTGCCAGCAGCTTAGGGACCGGCGGCGGTACGCAGTATTTT. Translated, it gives CASSLGTGGGTQYF.